A selection of T cell receptor beta chains follows, all from one sample in a study of blood T cell repertoires in COVID-19. Sequenced by immunoSEQ multiplex PCR; TCRdb stores in-frame clones only, minus some. This table has 270,000 or so clones, approximately 91% appearing once. Sample: PBMCs or T cells enriched from blood (not recorded which). All receptors come from a woman between 40 and 55 years old with acute COVID-19. Each CDR3 is given without its conserved first and last residue.

J gene	V gene	CDR3 protein
TRBJ2-2	TRBV7-3	ASSPGTENTGELF
TRBJ1-2	TRBV28	ASSFGRDYGYT
TRBJ1-1	TRBV6-5	ASSYTPGQSHTEAF
TRBJ2-1	TRBV7-2	ASSLVGTSKDVEQF
TRBJ1-2	TRBV10-3	AISDSGTVLEIYGYT
TRBJ2-1	TRBV11-2	ASSLVGRSSYNEQF
TRBJ2-1	TRBV3-1/TRBV3-2	ASSQEGGEWNEQF
TRBJ2-2	TRBV2	ASSSGGRTGELF
TRBJ2-1	TRBV7-9	ASSLRLSRGSSYNEQF
TRBJ1-2	TRBV24-1	ATSDVNSRDRVGYT
TRBJ2-1	TRBV9	ASSVAPQYNEQF
TRBJ2-2	TRBV7-2	ASSFQVTGELF
TRBJ2-1	TRBV5-1	ASGFGTASYNEQF
TRBJ2-7	TRBV5-5	ASSLVTLGAYEQY
TRBJ1-2	TRBV7-6	ASSLGQGSGYGYT
TRBJ2-6	TRBV2	ASRRDRDTGANVLT
TRBJ1-2	TRBV6-1	ASSEAGWGANYGYT
TRBJ1-6	TRBV30	AWSVGRGPFPLH